This TCR beta chain is drawn from a study of spatial heterogeneity in lung cancer. This clonotype rates as medium-sized. This beta chain is an unintended read in a library built for alpha chains; its size means little. The CDR3 sequence is 16 residues long. The V gene's germline CDR1 is DFQATT and CDR2 SNEGSKA (reference sequence). Trimming pared 3 bases from V and 3 bases from J, leaving 19 bases between. TCRdb fed the 5' RACE reads into MiXCR, producing one record per CDR3 protein. The data contain around 2,700 distinct CDR3 sequences, 6.5% to 8.5% of them seen just once; the ten biggest clones take up around 40%. Time point described: sample taken at primary tumor resection. No cell sorting; template was whole RNA from tumor, lung tissue or PBMC.

This receptor was obtained from a male donor with early-stage non-small cell lung cancer. The material was normal lung tissue next to the tumor, obtained at surgery. The chain employs TRBV20-1 and TRBJ2-3; weak D call: TRBD2 (5 bases). The DNA for the CDR3 is TGCAGTGCTAGCCCCAGCCGGCCACAGCGGACAGATACGCAGTATTTT. It translates to CSASPSRPQRTDTQYF.